This TCR beta chain emerged from a study of tumor-infiltrating lymphocytes in primary liver carcinoma. Findings of the study overall: Representation across all five tumor regions was limited to only about 7.5-25% of top clones.

Without any cell sorting, roughly 20-30 mg of bulk tissue yielded co-extracted RNA and DNA. Donors were untreated and chronically infected with HBV. Comments on this clonotype: Its target is not known. The junction differs from germline at one of its ends, possibly a read error.

CDR1 is SGHAT and CDR2 is FQDESV in the germline V gene (reference sequence). The CDR3 length is 14 residues. The template, about 500 ng total RNA, yielded TCR beta cDNA made with a constant-region primer. Three-round nested multiplex PCR performed with slightly modified ARM-PCR produced the TCR beta libraries. For around 11 cycles apiece, the opening two PCR rounds ran with TRBV1-TRBV30 forward primers and a C-beta reverse primer. MiXCR, applied by TCRdb to the multiplex PCR reads, yields one record per CDR3 protein. The sample yields approximately 60,000 distinct CDR3 sequences, over 65% seen once.

The chain uses TRBV11-1 and TRBJ2-5; D may be TRBD1 or TRBD2 (5 bases each). The sequence was collected from a man aged 40-50 years with primary liver carcinoma and hepatitis B virus infection. Sequences were obtained from liver tumor tissue from sampling region 2. Subset described: tumor region T2, inferior pole. The CDR3 DNA follows: TGTGCCGGCAGCTTTATCCGGGGCCAGGAGACCCAGTACTTC. It codes for CAGSFIRGQETQYF.